Sequencing of this T cell receptor (beta chain) was carried out in a study of patients and donors after allogeneic stem cell transplantation. V was trimmed by 5 bases and J by 1 base, leaving 22 bases between them. This CDR3 comprises 18 residues. CDR1 is SGHVS and CDR2 is FQNEAQ in the germline V gene. MiXCR, applied by TCRdb to the RT-PCR reads, yields one record per CDR3 protein. The sample holds about a million distinct CDR3 sequences, approximately 18% seen once. V is TRBV7-8 and J is TRBJ2-3; D is ambiguous. This clonotype was sampled from a human donor who was either an allogeneic HSCT recipient or a stem cell or donor lymphocyte infusion donor (not recorded which). It is not recorded whose cells these are; they may come from a transplant donor. Sequenced sample: blood, either unsorted or a sorted T cell fraction (not recorded which). CDR3 amino acids: CASSPEWADLGRTDTQYF. The CDR3 DNA reads as TGTGCCAGCAGCCCGGAGTGGGCGGACCTCGGTCGCACAGATACGCAGTATTTT.